The rows below give T cell receptor beta chains drawn from one sample of a study of blood T cell repertoires in COVID-19. Profiling relied on immunoSEQ multiplex PCR, and the TCRdb table lists in-frame clones only, not all of them. The repertoire holds around 57,000 clones, with 90% as singletons. Sequenced: peripheral blood. The receptors originated from a man in his fifties with acute or convalescent COVID-19. Each CDR3 is given with its conserved first and last residue. Each record gives: D gene, J gene, V gene, clone size, CDR3 DNA, CDR3 protein. A D gene is named only where the DNA matches it firmly. The size field is filled for only some rows; it gives once, few, many or a size class.

TRBD2 TRBJ2-2 TRBV5-1 NA TGCGCCAGCAGCTCAAGGACTAGCGGGAGAGGCACCGGGGAGCTGTTTTTT CASSSRTSGRGTGELFF
NA TRBJ1-5 TRBV28 NA TGTGCCAGCAGTTTAGCGCAGGGGATTTATCAGCCCCAGCATTTT CASSLAQGIYQPQHF
NA TRBJ1-1 TRBV19 NA TGTGCCACCCTCCCCCCATACAGGGTGGGGAACACTGAAGCTTTCTTT CATLPPYRVGNTEAFF
TRBD2 TRBJ2-1 TRBV19 NA TGTGCCAGTAGTACAGGCCGACTAGCGGGTAACAATGAGCAGTTCTTC CASSTGRLAGNNEQFF
TRBD1 TRBJ2-7 TRBV10-3 NA TGTGCCATCAGTGCCATCCAGGGGGCGAGGGAGCAGTACTTC CAISAIQGAREQYF
NA TRBJ1-1 TRBV5-1 NA TGCGCCAGCAGCCTGGCTACGGGGCGGGGGAACACTGAAGCTTTCTTT CASSLATGRGNTEAFF
TRBD2 TRBJ2-1 TRBV18 NA TGTGCCAGCTCACCAGACAATAGCGGGATTTACAATGAGCAGTTCTTC CASSPDNSGIYNEQFF
NA TRBJ1-2 TRBV21-1 NA TGTGCCAGCAGCCAAAACAGGGATCAGAATGGCTACACCTTC CASSQNRDQNGYTF
TRBD2 TRBJ2-1 TRBV15 NA TGTGCCACCAGCAGAGAGGGCGGGAGTGGCAATGAGCAGTTCTTC CATSREGGSGNEQFF
TRBD1 TRBJ1-5 TRBV24-1 NA TGTGCCACCAGTGATTTGCCGACAGGGGGTATCGATCAGCCCCAGCATTTT CATSDLPTGGIDQPQHF
NA TRBJ2-7 TRBV7-9 NA TGTGCCAGCAGCCTAGAGGGGGAGGGCTACGAGCAGTACTTC CASSLEGEGYEQYF
NA TRBJ1-1 TRBV18 NA TGTGCCAGCTCACCGCCGCGGGGGCTAACTGAAGCTTTCTTT CASSPPRGLTEAFF
NA TRBJ2-6 TRBV3-1/TRBV3-2 NA TGTGCCAGCAGCCTTAACAGTTTATCTGGGGCCAACGTCCTGACTTTC CASSLNSLSGANVLTF
NA TRBJ2-7 TRBV4-3 NA TGCGCCAGCAGCCAAGCTGCAGCCACGGGTGAGCAGTACTTC CASSQAAATGEQYF
NA TRBJ1-2 TRBV15 NA TGTGCCACCAGCAGAGATCCGTGGAGGGAAGGGAACTATGGCTACACCTTC CATSRDPWREGNYGYTF
NA TRBJ1-3 TRBV5-6 NA TGTGCCAGCAGCTTGGCCCCGGGGAGCTTGGGAAACACCATATATTTT CASSLAPGSLGNTIYF
NA TRBJ2-2 TRBV5-1 NA TGCGCCAGCACCCTGGGCAGGCCCTTCACCGGGGAGCTGTTTTTT CASTLGRPFTGELFF
NA TRBJ1-5 TRBV14 NA TGTGCCAGCAGTCAGGGGAAGCCCCAGCATTTT CASSQGKPQHF
NA TRBJ1-6 TRBV4-3 NA TGCGCCAGCAGCCAAGAGGGGGCCCTTAATTCACCCCTCCACTTT CASSQEGALNSPLHF
TRBD1 TRBJ2-7 TRBV18 NA TGTGCCAGCTCACCTGTCCCGGGACAGGTTAACTACGAGCAGTACTTC CASSPVPGQVNYEQYF
TRBD1 TRBJ2-1 TRBV12-3/TRBV12-4 NA TGTGCCAGCAGTCGGGACAGGGGACAATCGCAGTTCTTC CASSRDRGQSQFF
TRBD2 TRBJ2-1 TRBV19 NA TGTGCCAGTAGTATCCCGGGGGGGGGCAATGAGCAGTTCTTC CASSIPGGGNEQFF
TRBD2 TRBJ2-5 TRBV18 NA TGTGCCAGCTCGGCTACTAGCGGACCCAACCAAGAGACCCAGTACTTC CASSATSGPNQETQYF
TRBD2 TRBJ2-3 TRBV24-1 NA TGTGCCACGGGACTAGCGGGAGGAGATACGCAGTATTTT CATGLAGGDTQYF
TRBD1 TRBJ2-4 TRBV24-1 NA TGTGCCACCAGTGATTCCCGGACAGGGGGAAACATTCAGTACTTC CATSDSRTGGNIQYF
NA TRBJ1-5 TRBV28 NA TGTGCCAGCAGTCGACAGTTCAATCAGCCCCAGCATTTT CASSRQFNQPQHF
TRBD1 TRBJ2-2 TRBV6-5 NA TGTGCCAGCAGTTCCATCGGGGACAGAAACACCGGGGAGCTGTTTTTT CASSSIGDRNTGELFF
NA TRBJ2-1 TRBV15 once TGTGCCACTCAACAGGACGGAGAAAGCTCCTACAATGAGCAGTTCTTC CATQQDGESSYNEQFF
TRBD2 TRBJ2-3 TRBV7-9 NA TGTGCCAGCAGCCGACTAGCGGGACTCACAGATACGCAGTATTTT CASSRLAGLTDTQYF
NA TRBJ2-1 TRBV9 NA TGTGCCAGCAGCGTAGGCTGGGGGCAAGGACGGTACAATGAGCAGTTCTTC CASSVGWGQGRYNEQFF
TRBD2 TRBJ2-7 TRBV7-2 NA TGTGCCAGCAGCTTAGGAGGAGCGGGAGCGAAAGAGCAGTACTTC CASSLGGAGAKEQYF
NA TRBJ2-6 TRBV3-1/TRBV3-2 NA TGTGCCAGCAGCCGAGCGAGAGGGAATGGGGCCAACGTCCTGACTTTC CASSRARGNGANVLTF
NA TRBJ1-5 TRBV15 NA TGTGCCACCAGCAGAGATTGGGAGGGGCGGGATCAGCCCCAGCATTTT CATSRDWEGRDQPQHF
TRBD1 TRBJ1-2 TRBV5-4 NA TGTGCCAGCAGAGCCGGGACAGGGCTTTATGGCTACACCTTC CASRAGTGLYGYTF
TRBD2 TRBJ2-3 TRBV11-3 NA TGTGCCAGCAGCCCCACGGGGGGGACCGATACGCAGTATTTT CASSPTGGTDTQYF
TRBD2 TRBJ2-7 TRBV6-1 NA TGTGCCAGCAGTGCTGAGGGGCGGGAGAGCTCCTACGAGCAGTACTTC CASSAEGRESSYEQYF
NA TRBJ1-3 TRBV7-9 NA TGTGCCAGCAGCCACGGGACTCAGAGGCACATTTCTGGAAACACCATATATTTT CASSHGTQRHISGNTIYF
TRBD2 TRBJ2-7 TRBV11-3 NA TGTGCCAGCAGCTTTAATCTAGCGGGAGTCCCCGAGCAGTACTTC CASSFNLAGVPEQYF
NA TRBJ2-7 TRBV9 NA TGTGCCAGCAGCGTAGGGGCCGAGCACTACGAGCAGTACTTC CASSVGAEHYEQYF
NA TRBJ2-7 TRBV18 NA TGTGCCAGCTCACCACTCCAGGGGTCCTACGAGCAGTACTTC CASSPLQGSYEQYF
NA TRBJ2-1 TRBV19 NA TGTGCCAGTTCACTAGGGGGATATTACAATGAGCAGTTCTTC CASSLGGYYNEQFF
NA TRBJ2-7 TRBV19 NA TGTGCCAGTAGTATCCCGAGCGGGCCTCCCCCCTACGAGCAGTACTTC CASSIPSGPPPYEQYF
TRBD2 TRBJ2-1 TRBV6-2/TRBV6-3 NA TGTGCCAGCAGCACCGGGTACTGGGGAGGGGAGCAGTTCTTC CASSTGYWGGEQFF
NA TRBJ1-2 TRBV30 few TGTGCCTGGAGTCCCCATCGGGGGGGCTACACCTTC CAWSPHRGGYTF
NA TRBJ1-4 TRBV19 NA TGTGCCAGTAGTAAGGGCAGGGGCGAAAAACTGTTTTTT CASSKGRGEKLFF
TRBD1 TRBJ1-2 TRBV11-2 NA TGTGCCAGCAGCAACCCCGGGACAGGGGGGGGCTACACCTTC CASSNPGTGGGYTF
TRBD2 TRBJ2-1 TRBV5-1 NA TGCGCCAGCAGCTTGGCCTTGGCATCGGGACTAGCGAATAATGAGCAGTTCTTC CASSLALASGLANNEQFF
NA TRBJ2-3 TRBV12-3/TRBV12-4 NA TGTGCCAGCAGCCCTGGCACAGATACGCAGTATTTT CASSPGTDTQYF
NA TRBJ1-2 TRBV6-5 NA TGTGCCAGCACTACGGCGACAGGACGCTATGGCTACACCTTC CASTTATGRYGYTF